The present TCR beta chain was sequenced within a study of blood T cells in healthy people across ages. Study results and caveats: Strong correlation linked observed beta diversity and percent naive T cells.

Primed by a sample-barcoded 5' primer and a J-beta primer mix, a second PCR proceeded for roughly 6 to 12 cycles. TCRdb used MiXCR to reprocess the 5' RACE reads, holding one entry per CDR3 protein. The sample has around 800,000 distinct CDR3 sequences, 53% seen once; the top ten hold about two fifths. This CDR3 has 11 residues. The germline CDR1 and CDR2 sequences are SQVTM and ANQGSEA. V was clipped by 4 bases and J by 8 bases, with 9 bases between them. This clonotype was detected ten times or more. The antigen is not known. Whenever a sample was processed, at least 7 million PBMCs were isolated. The V gene is TRBV29-1, the J gene TRBJ2-1, with D uncertain. The sample consisted of blood. This TCR was recovered from a man at least 80 years old in good health. For the CDR3, the DNA is TGCAGCGTTGCGATTGTAGATGAGCAGTTCTTC. Encoded protein: CSVAIVDEQFF.